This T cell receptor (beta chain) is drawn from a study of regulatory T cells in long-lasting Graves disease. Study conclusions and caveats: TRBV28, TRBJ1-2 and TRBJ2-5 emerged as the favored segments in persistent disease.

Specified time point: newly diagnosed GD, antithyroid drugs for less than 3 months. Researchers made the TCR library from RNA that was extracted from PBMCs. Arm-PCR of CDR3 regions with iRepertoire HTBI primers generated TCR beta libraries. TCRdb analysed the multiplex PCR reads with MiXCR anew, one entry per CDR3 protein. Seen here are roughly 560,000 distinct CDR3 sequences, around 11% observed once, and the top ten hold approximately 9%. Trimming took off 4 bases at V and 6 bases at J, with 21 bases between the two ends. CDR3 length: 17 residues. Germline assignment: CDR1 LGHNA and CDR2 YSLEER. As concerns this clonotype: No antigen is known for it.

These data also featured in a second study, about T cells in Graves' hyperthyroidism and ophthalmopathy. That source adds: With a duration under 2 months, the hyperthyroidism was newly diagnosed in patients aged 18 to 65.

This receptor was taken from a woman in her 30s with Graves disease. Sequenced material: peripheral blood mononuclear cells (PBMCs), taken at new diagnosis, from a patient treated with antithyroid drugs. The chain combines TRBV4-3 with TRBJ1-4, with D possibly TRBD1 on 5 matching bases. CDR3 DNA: TGCGCCAGCAGCCTCAAGCGGGGCGGCGAGGAGGATGAAAAACTGTTTTTT. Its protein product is CASSLKRGGEEDEKLFF.